This TCR beta chain is from a study of T-cell reconstitution after alpha-beta-depleted transplantation in children. The trim removed 5 bases at V and 7 bases at J, leaving 6 bases unmatched. The length of the CDR3 is 15 residues. Germline V lookup: CDR1 SEHNR, CDR2 FQNEAQ (reference sequence). This clonotype was seen repeatedly, ten times or more. Unique molecular identifiers were incorporated when the TCRbeta library was constructed. TCRdb re-called the PCR reads with MiXCR, one entry per CDR3 protein. The profile shows 70,000 to 95,000 distinct CDR3 sequences, 9% to 15% of them singletons. Sequenced here: PBMCs from the stem cell graft donor, sampled from the stem cell graft. The chain combines TRBV7-9 with TRBJ2-1; 12 bases fit TRBD2. This receptor was obtained from a human donor who donated a stem cell graft to a child with inherited bone marrow failure. The CDR3 reads CASSTASGGANEQFF. The CDR3 DNA follows: TGTGCCAGCAGCACCGCTAGCGGGGGGGCAAATGAGCAGTTCTTC.